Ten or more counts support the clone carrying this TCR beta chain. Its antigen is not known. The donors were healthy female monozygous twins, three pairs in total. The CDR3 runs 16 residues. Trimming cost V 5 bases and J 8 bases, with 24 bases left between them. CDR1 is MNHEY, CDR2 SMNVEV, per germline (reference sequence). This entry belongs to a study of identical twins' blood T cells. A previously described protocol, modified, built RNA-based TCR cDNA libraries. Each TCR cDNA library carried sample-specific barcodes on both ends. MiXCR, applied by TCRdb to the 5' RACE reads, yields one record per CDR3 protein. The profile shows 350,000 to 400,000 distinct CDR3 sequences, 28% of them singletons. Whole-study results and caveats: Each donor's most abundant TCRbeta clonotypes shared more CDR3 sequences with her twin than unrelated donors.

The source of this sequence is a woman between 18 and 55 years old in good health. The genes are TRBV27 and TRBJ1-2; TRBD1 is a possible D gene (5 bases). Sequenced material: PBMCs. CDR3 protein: CASSPNPTVPAQGYTF. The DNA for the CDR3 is TGTGCCAGCAGTCCGAACCCGACAGTCCCGGCACAAGGCTACACCTTC.